Below, 27 T cell receptor beta chains from the same sample are listed, as sequenced in a study of T cell responses to AZD1222 COVID-19 vaccine. Only in-frame clones appear in the TCRdb table, and some are missing; sequencing was by immunoSEQ multiplex PCR. In the table there are 170,000 or so clones, 75% to 95% of which are singletons. Material: peripheral blood, obtained on day 0 of AZD1222 vaccination. Receptors were obtained from an adult in good health.

The chain recombines TRBV29-1 with TRBJ1-2, with TRBD1 matching 9 bases. This CDR3 has 12 residues. V lost 8 bases to trimming and J lost 3 bases; unmatched junction nucleotides: 4. CDR1 SQVTM and CDR2 ANQGSEA come from the germline V gene. This CDR3 is CSYRTGDYGYTF. The CDR3 DNA reads as TGCAGCTACCGGACAGGGGACTATGGCTACACCTTC.

This chain uses TRBV28 with TRBJ2-1, with D perhaps TRBD2 (6 bases). V was pared by 2 bases and J by 13 bases, with 12 bases between. CDR1 and CDR2 (germline): MDHEN, SYDVKM. This CDR3 is 12 amino acids long. The CDR3 DNA reads TGTGCCAGCAGTTTAATGGCGGGGCCCCAGTTCTTC. Residues: CASSLMAGPQFF.

The V call is TRBV2, the J call TRBJ1-1, with 9 nucleotides matching TRBD1. The ends lost 6 bases at V and 6 bases at J; junction bases unmatched: 11. Germline V CDR1 and CDR2: SNHLY, FYNNEI. CDR3 size: 15 residues. Here the CDR3 DNA reads TGTGCCAGCAGCCGGGACAGGGAGATGGGGGCTGAAGCTTTCTTT. It translates to CASSRDREMGAEAFF.

The V and J genes are TRBV3-1 (or the pseudogene TRBV3-2) and TRBJ1-5; D is unresolved. This CDR3 spans 15 amino acids. V was cut by 3 bases and J by 4 bases, with 13 bases left in between. Germline loops: CDR1 LGHDT, CDR2 YNNKEL (reference sequence). The CDR3 DNA follows: TGTGCCAGCAGCCATGGGAACGGTCGGAATCAGCCCCAGCATTTT. Translation: CASSHGNGRNQPQHF.

The rearrangement uses TRBV28 and TRBJ1-5; the D gene is possibly TRBD1 (5 bases). The V gene lost 3 bases and the J gene lost 4 bases, with 13 bases spanning the gap. Germline-derived CDR1 and CDR2 are MDHEN and SYDVKM. The CDR3 totals 15 residues. In DNA, the CDR3 is TGTGCCAGCAGTTTCGACACCCAGGGAAATCAGCCCCAGCATTTT. The encoded protein is CASSFDTQGNQPQHF.

The rearrangement links TRBV28 to TRBJ2-5, with TRBD2 matching 14 bases. The CDR3 contains 16 residues. The germline CDR1 and CDR2 sequences are MDHEN and SYDVKM. The J segment lost 5 bases and the V segment lost 4 bases, leaving 6 bases of the junction unmatched. CDR3 residues: CASSSGLAGVRETQYF. DNA of the CDR3: TGTGCCAGCAGTTCGGGACTAGCGGGGGTGAGGGAGACCCAGTACTTC.

The chain carries TRBV7-3 and TRBJ1-6; the D gene is possibly TRBD1 (5 bases). This CDR3 is 14 amino acids long. V dropped 6 bases and J dropped 7 bases, with 13 bases sitting between them. In germline, CDR1 is SGHTA, CDR2 FQGTGA. CDR3 coding DNA: TGTGCCAGCAGAGGTGACAGTCCCAATTCACCCCTCCACTTT. Translating it yields CASRGDSPNSPLHF.

The chain uses TRBV7-9 and TRBJ1-2, with D hard to call. CDR1 is SEHNR and CDR2 is FQNEAQ in the germline V gene (reference sequence). Trimming removed 5 bases at V and 4 bases at J, with 8 bases between. CDR3 length: 12 residues. The CDR3 DNA follows: TGTGCCAGCAGCGCTACCTTCTATGGCTACACCTTC. Translated, it gives CASSATFYGYTF. Full variable domain (remainder filled in from reference TRBV7-9 and TRBJ1-2): DTGVSQNPRHKITKRGQNVTFRCDPISEHNRLYWYRQTLGQGPEFLTYFQNEAQLEKSRLLSDRFSAERPKGSFSTLEIQRTEQGDSAMYLCASSATFYGYTFGSGTRLTVV.

The J gene is TRBJ1-5, the V gene TRBV24-1; D is uncertain. Trimming removed 9 bases at V and 5 bases at J, with 7 bases between. The CDR3 length is 11 residues. From germline, CDR1 is KGHDR and CDR2 SFDVKD. The CDR3 bases are TGTGCCACCCATGACCATCAGCCCCAGCATTTT. This gives the protein CATHDHQPQHF.

The J gene is TRBJ2-1, the V gene TRBV11-2; the D is unclear. Germline CDR1 is SGHAT and CDR2 is FQNNGV. V shed 1 base and J shed 7 bases, with 11 bases lying between them. This CDR3 is 14 amino acids long. The CDR3 nucleotides read TGTGCCAGCAGCTTAGTTTATGAGGTGAATGAGCAGTTCTTC. Amino acids: CASSLVYEVNEQFF.

The J gene is TRBJ1-2, the V gene TRBV6-6, with D possibly being TRBD1 (5 bases). This CDR3 has 13 residues. Germline-derived CDR1 and CDR2 are MNHNY and SVGAGI (reference sequence). V lost 3 bases and J 7 bases, leaving 12 bases between the germline ends. The CDR3 DNA sequence: TGTGCCAGCAGTTATGGCAGGGCGGGTGGCTACACCTTC. It encodes CASSYGRAGGYTF.

J is TRBJ1-1 and V is TRBV3-1 (or the pseudogene TRBV3-2); D not resolved. Germline CDR1 LGHDT, CDR2 YNNKEL (reference sequence). This CDR3 is built from 15 residues. V was trimmed by 1 base and J by 1 base, leaving 10 bases between them. CDR3 loop: CASSQGGHQNTEAFF. The CDR3 DNA is TGTGCCAGCAGCCAAGGCGGTCACCAGAACACTGAAGCTTTCTTT.

The CDR3: CASSLDFSNEKLFF. CDR3 nucleotide sequence: TGTGCCAGCAGCTTGGACTTCTCTAATGAAAAACTGTTTTTT. The V gene is TRBV5-4, the J gene TRBJ1-4; no clear D. The CDR3 runs to 14 residues. Per the germline V gene, CDR1 is SGHNT and CDR2 is YYREEE (reference sequence). V dropped 0 bases and J dropped 3 bases, with 6 bases sitting between them.

Comment on this clone: Other DNA sequences in this sample translate to the same CDR3. The chain links TRBV27 to TRBJ1-1, with D perhaps matching TRBD1 (6 bases). V lost 3 bases to trimming and J lost 4 bases, with 9 bases between them. In germline, CDR1 is MNHEY, CDR2 SMNVEV (reference sequence). The CDR3 contains 13 residues. The CDR3 loop reads CASSFVRGTEAFF. DNA of the CDR3: TGTGCCAGCAGTTTTGTCAGGGGCACTGAAGCTTTCTTT.

This clone was seen only once. The chain employs TRBV6-5 and TRBJ1-2; D not resolved. Germline V CDR1 and CDR2: MNHEY, SVGAGI. The CDR3 contains 15 residues. Trimming stripped 0 bases from V and 2 bases from J, with 10 bases between. In nucleotides, the CDR3 is TGTGCCAGCAGTTACTCGACCTCAATCAACTATGGCTACACCTTC. Translation: CASSYSTSINYGYTF.

V is TRBV19 and J is TRBJ1-5; 7 bases are a match to TRBD1. Looked up from germline, CDR1 is LNHDA and CDR2 is SQIVND (reference sequence). Trimming removed 3 bases from V and 1 base from J; junction bases left unmatched: 3. The CDR3 covers 15 residues. CDR3 coding DNA: TGTGCCAGTAGTATCGGACAGGTGAGCAATCAGCCCCAGCATTTT. This sequence encodes CASSIGQVSNQPQHF.

This clone was seen once. V is TRBV9 and J is TRBJ1-6; D is unclear. The CDR3 spans 14 residues. Germline CDR1 and CDR2: SGDLS and YYNGEE. V shed 0 bases and J shed 10 bases, with 11 bases lying between them. The CDR3 reads CASSVDIGRSPLHF. CDR3 sequence (DNA): TGTGCCAGCAGCGTAGATATAGGGCGCTCACCCCTCCACTTT.

The chain carries TRBV6-5 and TRBJ2-5, with D unresolved. The CDR3 is 12 residues long. CDR1 MNHEY and CDR2 SVGAGI come from the germline V gene. Trimming took off 4 bases at V and 4 bases at J, with 7 bases between the two ends. The CDR3 sequence is CASSFGIETQYF. Here the CDR3 DNA reads TGTGCCAGCAGTTTTGGGATAGAGACCCAGTACTTC.

This chain uses TRBV6-2 or TRBV6-3 with TRBJ2-7, with D unresolved. The germline gives CDR1 MNHEY, CDR2 SVGEGT. CDR3 length: 13 amino acids. Trimming removed 5 bases from V and 6 bases from J, with 14 bases in between. The CDR3 DNA is TGTGCCAGCAGTGGCGTAAACGCACGCGAGCAGTACTTC. This encodes CASSGVNAREQYF.

This clone was picked up a small number of times. V gene TRBV4-1 combines with J gene TRBJ2-1; D is uncertain. Trimming pared 1 base from V and 2 bases from J, leaving 6 bases between. Germline loops: CDR1 MGHRA, CDR2 YSYEKL. This CDR3 spans 14 amino acids. CDR3 bases: TGCGCCAGCAGCCAAGGGGGAACCTACAATGAGCAGTTCTTC. Amino acids: CASSQGGTYNEQFF.

The V gene is TRBV6-5, the J gene TRBJ1-5; no clear D. The V end was cut by 6 bases, the J end by 5 bases, with 14 bases between. Germline CDR1 MNHEY, CDR2 SVGAGI. The CDR3 contains 14 residues. The CDR3 nucleotides are TGTGCCAGCAGAACTTTACTCAGCCATCAGCCCCAGCATTTT. Its translation is CASRTLLSHQPQHF.

The V call is TRBV3-1 (or the pseudogene TRBV3-2), the J call TRBJ1-2, with a possible D match to TRBD1 (6 bases). From germline, CDR1 is LGHDT and CDR2 YNNKEL (reference sequence). This CDR3 region has 16 residues. Trimming removed 0 bases at V and 4 bases at J, with 15 bases between. Written as DNA, the CDR3 is TGTGCCAGCAGCCAAGAAGCTACAGGGATAGGCTATGGCTACACCTTC. Its protein product is CASSQEATGIGYGYTF.

To note about this clone: Other DNA sequences from this sample encode an identical CDR3 as well. V is TRBV18 and J is TRBJ1-2; the D is unclear. Trimming pared 0 bases from V and 2 bases from J, leaving 10 bases between. Germline V gene lookup returns CDR1 KGHSH and CDR2 LQKENI. The CDR3 extends over 15 amino acids. The CDR3, as DNA: TGTGCCAGCTCACCACCGGCGGGCACGAACTATGGCTACACCTTC. It specifies CASSPPAGTNYGYTF. Full variable domain (missing parts from reference TRBV18 and TRBJ1-2): NAGVMQNPRHLVRRRGQEARLRCSPMKGHSHVYWYRQLPEEGLKFMVYLQKENIIDESGMPKERFSAEFPKEGPSILRIQQVVRGDSAAYFCASSPPAGTNYGYTFGSGTRLTVV.

V usage is TRBV6-5 and J usage is TRBJ2-1, with a tentative D call TRBD1 (5 bases). Germline V gene lookup returns CDR1 MNHEY and CDR2 SVGAGI. V was cut by 4 bases and J by 4 bases, with 11 bases left in between. The CDR3 covers 14 residues. The CDR3 loop reads CASSFRTLYNEQFF. The DNA of the CDR3 is TGTGCCAGCAGTTTCCGGACACTGTACAATGAGCAGTTCTTC.

A few counts support this clone. V is TRBV6-5 and J is TRBJ1-2; D remains unclear. CDR1 is MNHEY and CDR2 is SVGAGI in the germline V gene. The CDR3 runs to 15 residues. Deletions cut 5 bases from V and 8 bases from J, with 21 bases between. CDR3 sequence reads: CASSPPGFGVSGYTF. The CDR3 nucleotides read TGTGCCAGCAGTCCCCCGGGATTTGGGGTGAGCGGCTACACCTTC.

The chain couples TRBV11-2 to TRBJ1-2; D possibly corresponds to TRBD1 (6 bases). CDR3 size: 15 residues. Germline V gene sequence: CDR1 SGHAT, CDR2 FQNNGV. The ends were cut back, 6 bases at V and 0 bases at J, with 14 bases in the middle. DNA for the CDR3: TGTGCCAGCAGACGTGGGACACCCGCTAACTATGGCTACACCTTC. Translated, it gives CASRRGTPANYGYTF. The whole variable domain, filled in from reference TRBV11-2 and TRBJ1-2, reads EAGVAQSPRYKIIEKRQSVAFWCNPISGHATLYWYQQILGQGPKLLIQFQNNGVVDDSQLPKDRFSAERLKGVDSTLKIQPAKLEDSAVYLCASRRGTPANYGYTFGSGTRLTVV.

The gene calls are TRBV5-1 and TRBJ2-1, with no clear D. From germline, CDR1 is SGHRS and CDR2 YFSETQ. The CDR3 is 14 residues long. Trimming took off 0 bases at V and 7 bases at J, with 11 bases between the two ends. CDR3 DNA: TGCGCCAGCAGCTTGGCCGGTATCAGGAATGAGCAGTTCTTC. Its translation: CASSLAGIRNEQFF.